The entry below describes one T cell receptor beta chain. Its cognate antigen is unknown. The data belong to a study of blood T cells in healthy people across ages. Points from the study as a whole: Conclusively comparing naive with antigen-experienced cells was impossible with unsorted PBMCs.

Alongside a J-beta primer mix, a sample-barcoded 5' primer served in a second PCR lasting 7 to 11 cycles. TCRdb recomputed calls from the 5' RACE reads with MiXCR, one row per CDR3 protein. The table records fewer than 900,000 distinct CDR3 sequences, approximately 50% of them present only once. Sequencing input: blood. The clonotype comes from a woman aged 55-69 years in good health.

DNA for the CDR3: TGTGCCAGCAGCGTAACCGGGACTAGCTCCGATGAGCAGTTCTTC. Its translation is CASSVTGTSSDEQFF. The V call is TRBV9, the J call TRBJ2-1, with 9 bases fitting TRBD2. V was pared by 1 base and J by 8 bases, with 7 bases of the junction left unmatched. CDR1 and CDR2 (germline): SGDLS, YYNGEE. The CDR3 consists of 15 residues.